The 20 T cell receptor beta chains listed next were all sequenced from one sample in a study of blood T cell repertoires in COVID-19 (dated by TCRdb to 2020 to 2021). The method was the immunoSEQ multiplex PCR assay. In its TCRdb copy, this immuneACCESS table keeps in-frame sequences only and misses some clones. Where compared with another copy, unresolved V genes explain less than half of these, and the others have no known cause. The table for this sample lists under 250,000 clones; more than 70% of them were counted only once. Together, the top ten hold roughly 8.7% of the sample. Sample: peripheral blood. These receptors were obtained from a man aged 35-49 years with active or convalescent COVID-19.

This chain uses TRBV19 with TRBJ1-1; D is unresolved. CDR1 is LNHDA and CDR2 is SQIVND in the germline V gene (reference sequence). The germline V and J ends were trimmed by 6 bases and 4 bases, with 15 bases remaining between them. The CDR3 totals 14 residues. CDR3 loop: CASSYPSGSTEAFF. As DNA, the CDR3 is TGTGCCAGTAGCTACCCGTCAGGATCCACTGAAGCTTTCTTT.

The table lists this clone with a few counts. V is TRBV25-1 and J is TRBJ2-7; D gene ambiguous. In germline, CDR1 is MGHDK, CDR2 SYGVNS. The length of the CDR3 is 16 residues. Trimming shortened V by 6 bases and J by 0 bases, and 18 bases separated the two germline ends. CDR3 sequence reads: CASSPQSGPHSYEQYF. As DNA, the CDR3 is TGTGCCAGCAGCCCCCAGAGTGGGCCTCACTCCTACGAGCAGTACTTC.

The chain recombines TRBV30 with TRBJ2-7; 8 bases are shared with TRBD1. Trimming at V came to 4 bases and at J to 0 bases, leaving 8 bases not matched to a gene. In germline, CDR1 is GTSNPN, CDR2 SVGIG (reference sequence). This CDR3 is 15 amino acids long. In DNA, the CDR3 is TGTGCCTGGACCAATGGGGGGACAGGCTCCTACGAGCAGTACTTC. Translating gives CAWTNGGTGSYEQYF.

The chain has TRBV27 and TRBJ1-4, with D possibly TRBD1 on 5 matching bases. CDR1 is MNHEY and CDR2 is SMNVEV in the germline V gene (reference sequence). The V and J ends lost 5 bases and 7 bases respectively, with 14 bases between them. The CDR3 is 14 amino acids. The CDR3 DNA reads TGTGCCAGCAGTCCCCGGTGGGGCGGTGAAAAACTGTTTTTT. Protein: CASSPRWGGEKLFF.

The chain joins TRBV7-9 to TRBJ1-4; 11 positions match TRBD1. There are 18 residues in the CDR3. Germline CDR1 and CDR2: SEHNR and FQNEAQ (reference sequence). Losses at the gene ends were 1 base for V and 1 base for J; bases not matched to a gene: 5. The CDR3 DNA reads TGTGCCAGCAGCTTAGGGACAGGGGGCGTTGGAACTAATGAAAAACTGTTTTTT. This translates into CASSLGTGGVGTNEKLFF.

The J gene is TRBJ2-7, the V gene TRBV30; 12 nucleotides agree with TRBD2. CDR3 length: 17 amino acids. In germline, CDR1 is GTSNPN, CDR2 SVGIG (reference sequence). The J segment lost 6 bases and the V segment lost 2 bases, leaving 14 bases of the junction unmatched. CDR3 nucleotides: TGTGCCTGGAGTAGGCCGACTAGCGGGAGATTAAATAGCGAGCAGTACTTC. As protein: CAWSRPTSGRLNSEQYF. Filled out from reference TRBV30 and TRBJ2-7, the complete variable domain reads SQTIHQWPATLVQPVGSPLSLECTVEGTSNPNLYWYRQAAGRGLQLLFYSVGIGQISSEVPQNLSASRPQDRQFILSSKKLLLSDSGFYLCAWSRPTSGRLNSEQYFGPGTRLTVT.

The V gene is TRBV9, the J gene TRBJ2-7; 7 bases match TRBD1. Germline trimming cut 4 bases from V and 1 base from J; bases unmatched to any gene: 8. The CDR3 runs 15 residues. Germline V lookup: CDR1 SGDLS, CDR2 YYNGEE. CDR3 residues: CASSPRTGASYEQYF. CDR3 nucleotide sequence: TGTGCCAGCAGCCCCCGGACAGGAGCTTCCTACGAGCAGTACTTC.

This clone was seen only once. The chain links TRBV18 to TRBJ1-4; TRBD1 matches 8 bases. Germline CDR1 and CDR2: KGHSH and LQKENI. This CDR3 has 13 amino acids. Trimming took 3 bases from V and 8 from J; bases not matched to a gene: 2. CDR3 in amino acids: CASSPDREEKLFF. The CDR3 DNA follows: TGTGCCAGCTCACCGGACAGGGAAGAAAAACTGTTTTTT.

This sequence joins TRBV12-3 or TRBV12-4 and TRBJ1-2; 9 nucleotides agree with TRBD1. The V segment lost 7 bases and the J segment 6 bases; nucleotides outside the gene matches: 3. This CDR3 contains 12 residues. The CDR3 protein is CASKTGGDGYTF. The CDR3 nucleotides are TGTGCCAGCAAGACAGGGGGAGATGGCTACACCTTC.

This clone was found once. The V and J genes are TRBV12-3 or TRBV12-4 and TRBJ1-6; D call uncertain. The CDR3 consists of 13 residues. The V gene lost 6 bases and the J gene lost 7 bases, with 10 bases spanning the gap. In nucleotides, the CDR3 is TGTGCCAGCAGGCCGGGGTTAAATTCACCCCTCCACTTT. Amino acid sequence: CASRPGLNSPLHF.

This sequence joins TRBV2 and TRBJ2-1, with no clear D. Trimming took 8 bases from V and 0 from J, leaving 8 bases between them. This CDR3 has 13 residues. The germline V gene encodes CDR1 SNHLY and CDR2 FYNNEI. Written as DNA, the CDR3 is TGTGCCAGCGACAACAGCTCCTACAATGAGCAGTTCTTC. Translating it yields CASDNSSYNEQFF.

This clone has a handful of counts. This specimen includes other DNA sequences encoding the same CDR3. J is TRBJ2-5 and V is TRBV5-5; D is perhaps TRBD2 (6 bases). The V gene's germline CDR1 is SGHKS and CDR2 YYEKEE (reference sequence). V was cut by 1 base and J by 1 base, with 14 bases left in between. CDR3 length: 16 amino acids. CDR3 in DNA: TGTGCCAGCAGCTTGTTTCGAGCGGGCCCCCAAGAGACCCAGTACTTC. Residues: CASSLFRAGPQETQYF.

V is TRBV19 and J is TRBJ2-7; 10 positions match TRBD1. V gave up 3 bases and J gave up 3 bases; unmatched junction bases: 8. In germline, CDR1 is LNHDA, CDR2 SQIVND (reference sequence). The CDR3 length is 16 residues. This chain's CDR3 is CASSILKGQGYYEQYF. CDR3 in DNA: TGTGCCAGTAGTATTTTGAAGGGACAGGGGTACTACGAGCAGTACTTC. The whole variable domain, filled in from reference TRBV19 and TRBJ2-7, reads DGGITQSPKYLFRKEGQNVTLSCEQNLNHDAMYWYRQDPGQGLRLIYYSQIVNDFQKGDIAEGYSVSREKKESFPLTVTSAQKNPTAFYLCASSILKGQGYYEQYFGPGTRLTVT.

The chain combines TRBV19 with TRBJ1-1; D is perhaps TRBD1 (6 bases). This CDR3 contains 15 residues. Trimming pared 5 bases from V and 0 bases from J, leaving 13 bases between. The germline V gene encodes CDR1 LNHDA and CDR2 SQIVND (reference sequence). The DNA of the CDR3 is TGTGCCAGTAGTCGATCGGGACAAATGAACACTGAAGCTTTCTTT. Its translation is CASSRSGQMNTEAFF.

J is TRBJ1-2 and V is TRBV15, with a possible D match to TRBD1 (6 bases). Germline V gene sequence: CDR1 LNHNV, CDR2 YYDKDF (reference sequence). With 0 bases removed from V and 6 bases from J, the gap between germline ends came to 17 bases. The CDR3 consists of 16 residues. The CDR3 DNA sequence: TGTGCCACCAGCAGAGAGCCACAGGGCCACTACGATGGCTACACCTTC. It yields the protein CATSREPQGHYDGYTF.

V usage is TRBV14 and J usage is TRBJ2-5; TRBD1 is a possible D gene (6 bases). The CDR3 runs to 13 residues. V was trimmed by 5 bases and J by 2 bases, leaving 9 bases between them. Germline lookup yields CDR1 SGHDN and CDR2 FVKESK. CDR3 sequence reads: CASSYREQETQYF. CDR3 in DNA: TGTGCCAGCAGCTACAGGGAGCAAGAGACCCAGTACTTC.

This clone was observed once. The chain has TRBV11-3 and TRBJ1-4; 8 bases are shared with TRBD1. The CDR3 contains 15 residues. The trim removed 5 bases at V and 4 bases at J, leaving 6 bases unmatched. CDR1 SGHNT and CDR2 YENEEA come from the germline V gene. CDR3 amino acids: CASSKQGVNNEKLFF. The DNA of the CDR3 is TGTGCCAGCAGCAAACAGGGGGTAAATAATGAAAAACTGTTTTTT.

The chain joins TRBV21-1 to TRBJ2-7; the table gives TRBD2 as D, unverified against the DNA. TRBV21-1 constitutes a pseudogene. This CDR3 spans 15 amino acids. The CDR3 loop reads CASSSCLNSSYEQYF. DNA of the CDR3: TGTGCCAGCTCGAGCTGCTTGAATTCGTCCTACGAGCAGTACTTC.

This clone was seen once. The genes are TRBV12-5 and TRBJ1-2, with TRBD1 matching over 8 bases. Germline CDR1 LGHNT, CDR2 FRNRAP. With V trimmed by 6 bases and J by 0 bases, 9 bases remained unmatched. The length of the CDR3 is 16 residues. The CDR3 loop reads CASGSYPDRANYGYTF. CDR3 DNA sequence: TGTGCTAGTGGCTCTTACCCGGACAGGGCTAACTATGGCTACACCTTC.

The J gene is TRBJ2-5, the V gene TRBV4-1, with D possibly matching TRBD2 (6 bases). Trimming removed 0 bases from V and 5 bases from J, with 16 bases in between. This CDR3 has 16 residues. CDR1 and CDR2 from the germline V gene are MGHRA and YSYEKL. CDR3 protein: CASSQDAAGLIETQYF. The CDR3 coding sequence is TGCGCCAGCAGCCAAGACGCGGCCGGACTAATCGAGACCCAGTACTTC.